One and the same sample provided the 32 T cell receptor beta chains below, sequenced in a study of beta chain features in type 1 diabetes. The entirety of the isolated RNA underwent reverse transcription, so expressed TCRB transcripts were sequenced. TCRdb keeps only in-frame clones here, not all; method: immunoSEQ multiplex PCR. The sample carries roughly 500,000 clones, around 30% recorded once. Sequenced: naive CD4+ T cells from blood. These receptors were taken from a man younger than 35 in good health.

The chain recombines TRBV7-2 with TRBJ2-5; 10 bases line up with TRBD2. The CDR3 totals 16 residues. Trimming at V came to 1 base and at J to 4 bases, leaving 6 bases not matched to a gene. Germline lookup yields CDR1 SGHTA and CDR2 FQGNSA. CDR3 sequence (DNA): TGTGCCAGCAGCTTAGACCTGGCTAGCGGGAGAGAGACCCAGTACTTC. This encodes CASSLDLASGRETQYF.

This rearrangement joins TRBV9 to TRBJ2-5; D gene unclear. This CDR3 is built from 13 residues. V was trimmed by 4 bases and J by 2 bases, leaving 9 bases between them. Germline V gene sequence: CDR1 SGDLS, CDR2 YYNGEE. CDR3 sequence (DNA): TGTGCCAGCAGCCGAAGCCCACAAGAGACCCAGTACTTC. Protein sequence: CASSRSPQETQYF.

This chain connects TRBV18 to TRBJ2-1, with D tentatively TRBD1 (6 bases). There are 15 residues in the CDR3. Germline V gene data show CDR1 as KGHSH and CDR2 as LQKENI. V was pared by 3 bases and J by 2 bases, with 11 bases between. The CDR3 region is CASSPRQVTYNEQFF. The CDR3 DNA is TGTGCCAGCTCACCCAGACAGGTTACCTACAATGAGCAGTTCTTC.

The chain has TRBV30 and TRBJ1-2; 7 bases are shared with TRBD1. V lost 5 bases and J lost 4; bases outside the gene matches: 10. Germline-derived CDR1 and CDR2 are GTSNPN and SVGIG (reference sequence). There are 14 residues in the CDR3. The CDR3 reads CAWGRDRAAYGYTF. CDR3 DNA: TGTGCCTGGGGACGGGACAGAGCAGCCTATGGCTACACCTTC.

Details on this clone: Other DNA sequences in the sample encode the same CDR3. This chain joins TRBV25-1 and TRBJ2-5; tentatively, D is TRBD1 (5 bases). Trimming cost V 4 bases and J 2 bases, with 5 bases left between them. This CDR3 spans 12 amino acids. CDR1 and CDR2 from the germline V gene are MGHDK and SYGVNS. The CDR3 sequence is CASSAGQETQYF. The DNA of the CDR3 is TGTGCCAGCAGTGCAGGGCAAGAGACCCAGTACTTC.

This chain uses TRBV29-1 with TRBJ1-2; D is unclear. The V end lost 5 bases, the J end lost 0 bases, and 13 bases lay between the germline ends. The CDR3 spans 14 residues. The germline V gene encodes CDR1 SQVTM and CDR2 ANQGSEA. In DNA form, the CDR3 reads TGCAGCGTTTTGGAGCCACCAGCTAACTATGGCTACACCTTC. Translating it yields CSVLEPPANYGYTF.

In its sample, this clone was seen a few times. V usage is TRBV19 and J usage is TRBJ2-3; 11 bases are a match to TRBD2. CDR3 size: 15 residues. The trim removed 7 bases at V and 5 bases at J, leaving 8 bases unmatched. Germline CDR1 and CDR2: LNHDA and SQIVND (reference sequence). The CDR3 DNA reads as TGTGCCAGTAAGGTTGGACTAGCGGGTTTAGATACGCAGTATTTT. Translation: CASKVGLAGLDTQYF.

This clone was counted between two and nine times. The gene calls are TRBV21-1 and TRBJ2-7; the table's D call, TRBD1, was not checked against the DNA. TRBV21-1 is listed as a pseudogene. The CDR3 covers 14 residues. The CDR3 DNA sequence: TGTGCCAGCAGCAAGTTAGGGGCCGGCTACGAGCAGTACTTC. Translating it yields CASSKLGAGYEQYF.

This clone was found a few times. J is TRBJ2-5 and V is TRBV19; possibly TRBD2 for D (6 bases). This CDR3 is built from 13 residues. Germline assignment: CDR1 LNHDA and CDR2 SQIVND (reference sequence). V was trimmed by 5 bases and J by 5 bases, leaving 12 bases between them. Written as DNA, the CDR3 is TGTGCCAGTAGTGCGGCGGGGAGGGAGACCCAGTACTTC. Its translation: CASSAAGRETQYF.

The V and J genes are TRBV9 and TRBJ2-7, with 9 bases identical to TRBD2. CDR3 size: 16 residues. J lost 6 bases, V lost 0 bases, and 10 bases had no gene match. CDR1 SGDLS and CDR2 YYNGEE come from the germline V gene. This chain's CDR3 is CASSVAPGGRAGEQYF. The DNA for the CDR3 is TGTGCCAGCAGCGTAGCCCCTGGCGGGAGGGCCGGCGAGCAGTACTTC.

This clone showed up just a few times. The gene calls are TRBV5-1 and TRBJ2-7, with D unclear. The CDR3 spans 12 residues. V was cut by 4 bases and J by 2 bases, with 7 bases left in between. Germline V gene sequence: CDR1 SGHRS, CDR2 YFSETQ. The CDR3 spells CASSAGAYEQYF. For the CDR3, the DNA is TGCGCCAGCAGCGCTGGGGCCTACGAGCAGTACTTC.

The chain joins TRBV25-1 to TRBJ1-1; D not resolved. CDR3 length: 13 residues. The germline CDR1 and CDR2 sequences are MGHDK and SYGVNS. The V and J ends lost 4 bases and 1 base respectively, with 7 bases between them. The CDR3 coding sequence is TGTGCCAGCAGTGCGACATCGAACACTGAAGCTTTCTTT. It codes for CASSATSNTEAFF.

V gene TRBV28 combines with J gene TRBJ1-2, with 9 bases that match TRBD1. Unmatched junction bases numbered 6, after V lost 4 bases and J lost 6 bases. Looked up from germline, CDR1 is MDHEN and CDR2 is SYDVKM. This CDR3 contains 14 residues. The chain's CDR3 is CASSSPGQGDGYTF. Here the CDR3 DNA reads TGTGCCAGCAGTTCGCCGGGACAGGGAGATGGCTACACCTTC.

The genes are TRBV6-1 and TRBJ2-1, with 8 bases lining up with TRBD2. Germline CDR1 is MNHNS and CDR2 is SASEGT. The CDR3 consists of 17 residues. Germline trimming cut 8 bases from V and 4 bases from J; bases unmatched to any gene: 16. CDR3 in DNA: TGTGCCAGCCGTGCGGCGGGGAGCGGGAGTGGGTACAATGAGCAGTTCTTC. It is translated as CASRAAGSGSGYNEQFF.

This clone was observed a few times. V and J are TRBV18 and TRBJ2-3; D may be TRBD1 (5 bases). Germline-derived CDR1 and CDR2 are KGHSH and LQKENI. The CDR3 runs to 13 residues. The germline V and J ends were trimmed by 1 base and 4 bases, with 6 bases remaining between them. The CDR3: CASSPQGPDTQYF. CDR3 nucleotides: TGTGCCAGCTCACCACAGGGGCCAGATACGCAGTATTTT.

As to this clone: The identical CDR3 is also encoded by other nucleotide sequences in the sample. The chain uses TRBV7-2 and TRBJ2-7; D is perhaps TRBD2 (6 bases). Trimming took off 3 bases at V and 3 bases at J, with 12 bases between the two ends. Germline assignment: CDR1 SGHTA and CDR2 FQGNSA. The CDR3 covers 14 residues. The CDR3 reads CASSLGGTSYEQYF. The CDR3 coding sequence is TGTGCCAGCAGCTTGGGCGGGACCAGCTACGAGCAGTACTTC. The whole variable domain, filled in from reference TRBV7-2 and TRBJ2-7, reads GAGVSQSPSNKVTEKGKDVELRCDPISGHTALYWYRQSLGQGLEFLIYFQGNSAPDKSGLPSDRFSAERTGGSVSTLTIQRTQQEDSAVYLCASSLGGTSYEQYFGPGTRLTVT.

The CDR3 DNA reads TGCGCCAGCAGCTTGGCTGGGTCGGGCACCGGGGAGCTGTTTTTT. Its protein product is CASSLAGSGTGELFF. This chain connects TRBV5-1 to TRBJ2-2; D call uncertain. The CDR3 extends over 15 amino acids. V was cut by 0 bases and J by 4 bases, with 10 bases left in between. Germline V CDR1 and CDR2: SGHRS, YFSETQ.

The chain carries TRBV30 and TRBJ2-5; 11 bases align to TRBD2. With 0 bases clipped from V and 5 bases from J, the junction kept 8 bases outside the gene matches. CDR1 GTSNPN and CDR2 SVGIG come from the germline V gene (reference sequence). The length of the CDR3 is 16 residues. This chain's CDR3 is CAWSVGTSGHLETQYF. As DNA, the CDR3 is TGTGCCTGGAGTGTAGGGACTAGCGGTCACCTGGAGACCCAGTACTTC.

This chain links TRBV5-6 with TRBJ1-5; D unclear. The ends were cut back, 0 bases at V and 1 base at J, with 8 bases in the middle. This CDR3 contains 15 residues. Per germline, CDR1 SGHDT and CDR2 YYEEEE. The CDR3 nucleotides read TGTGCCAGCAGCTTGGGGGCGCGGAGCAATCAGCCCCAGCATTTT. Protein: CASSLGARSNQPQHF.

The chain combines TRBV4-1 with TRBJ2-5; unclear D gene. V lost 3 bases and J 4 bases, leaving 9 bases between the germline ends. Germline loops: CDR1 MGHRA, CDR2 YSYEKL. The CDR3 is made up of 13 amino acids. The CDR3 loop is CASSQGIRETQYF. For the CDR3, the DNA is TGCGCCAGCAGCCAGGGGATTCGAGAGACCCAGTACTTC.

This clone was counted a few times. The chain uses TRBV11-2 and TRBJ2-3; unclear D gene. The CDR3 has 13 residues. V lost 4 bases to trimming and J lost 5 bases, with 10 bases between them. CDR1 SGHAT and CDR2 FQNNGV come from the germline V gene. DNA of the CDR3: TGTGCCAGCAGCTCCTTAGTTGTAGATACGCAGTATTTT. Translated, it gives CASSSLVVDTQYF. Variable domain in full (rest from reference TRBV11-2 and TRBJ2-3): EAGVAQSPRYKIIEKRQSVAFWCNPISGHATLYWYQQILGQGPKLLIQFQNNGVVDDSQLPKDRFSAERLKGVDSTLKIQPAKLEDSAVYLCASSSLVVDTQYFGPGTRLTVL.

The chain couples TRBV29-1 to TRBJ1-2; TRBD1 aligns across 8 bases. The CDR3 is 14 residues long. Germline CDR1 SQVTM, CDR2 ANQGSEA. V dropped 3 bases and J dropped 6; count of bases not matched to a gene: 9. The CDR3 protein is CSVEVGRGPNGYTF. The CDR3 coding sequence is TGCAGCGTTGAGGTCGGCAGGGGGCCGAATGGCTACACCTTC.

This clone came up a few times. The chain is built from TRBV7-9 and TRBJ2-1, with D uncertain. With 2 bases removed from V and 10 bases from J, the gap between germline ends came to 18 bases. The CDR3 has 15 residues. Germline V lookup: CDR1 SEHNR, CDR2 FQNEAQ (reference sequence). In DNA, the CDR3 is TGTGCCAGCAGCTTAAGACGGGTCGGAGATAACGAGCAGTTCTTC. Translation gives CASSLRRVGDNEQFF.

V gene TRBV5-1 combines with J gene TRBJ2-7; 12 bases are a match to TRBD2. With V trimmed by 4 bases and J by 7 bases, 9 bases remained unmatched. The CDR3 is made up of 15 amino acids. Germline V gene data show CDR1 as SGHRS and CDR2 as YFSETQ. As DNA, the CDR3 is TGCGCCAGCAGCGAAATGACTAGCGGGAGCGGTGAGCAGTACTTC. Translating it yields CASSEMTSGSGEQYF. Supplemented by reference TRBV5-1 and TRBJ2-7, the full variable domain reads KAGVTQTPRYLIKTRGQQVTLSCSPISGHRSVSWYQQTPGQGLQFLFEYFSETQRNKGNFPGRFSGRQFSNSRSEMNVSTLELGDSALYLCASSEMTSGSGEQYFGPGTRLTVT.

The gene calls are TRBV11-2 and TRBJ2-3; D might be TRBD2 (5 bases). The germline V and J ends were trimmed by 5 bases and 6 bases, with 12 bases remaining between them. The germline CDR1 and CDR2 sequences are SGHAT and FQNNGV. This CDR3 has 13 residues. The CDR3 protein is CASSRGYSDTQYF. CDR3 coding DNA: TGTGCCAGCAGCCGCGGGTATTCTGATACGCAGTATTTT.

This clone was observed a few times. The J gene is TRBJ2-5, the V gene TRBV5-1, with 7 bases aligning to TRBD2. Germline V gene sequence: CDR1 SGHRS, CDR2 YFSETQ. This CDR3 has 16 residues. J lost 5 bases, V lost 0 bases, and 10 bases had no gene match. Here the CDR3 reads CASSLDASGGGETQYF. CDR3 nucleotide sequence: TGCGCCAGCAGCTTGGATGCTAGCGGAGGCGGGGAGACCCAGTACTTC.

The rearrangement uses TRBV5-1 and TRBJ2-3; 9 nucleotides line up with TRBD1. The CDR3 is made up of 16 amino acids. In germline, CDR1 is SGHRS, CDR2 YFSETQ. J was trimmed by 2 bases and V by 4 bases; bases with no gene match: 8. The CDR3 DNA sequence: TGCGCCAGCAGCCTGCTGACAGGGGGAAACACAGATACGCAGTATTTT. Protein sequence: CASSLLTGGNTDTQYF.

The rearrangement links TRBV9 to TRBJ2-2; TRBD2 might be the D (5 bases). The CDR3 sequence is 14 residues long. Looked up from germline, CDR1 is SGDLS and CDR2 is YYNGEE. The germline V and J ends were trimmed by 1 base and 3 bases, with 7 bases remaining between them. DNA of the CDR3: TGTGCCAGCAGCGTAAGGGAGTACACCGGGGAGCTGTTTTTT. Its protein is CASSVREYTGELFF.

The chain carries TRBV6-5 and TRBJ2-5; D call uncertain. The length of the CDR3 is 13 residues. V lost 6 bases and J lost 5, with 13 bases in between. Per the germline V gene, CDR1 is MNHEY and CDR2 is SVGAGI. For the CDR3, the DNA is TGTGCCAGCAGCCGCGTTTTGGGCGAGACCCAGTACTTC. It specifies CASSRVLGETQYF.

As regards this clone: Distinct nucleotide sequences in the sample also encode this CDR3. V gene TRBV5-1 combines with J gene TRBJ1-1; D is undetermined. CDR3 size: 13 residues. Germline CDR1 reads SGHRS; CDR2 reads YFSETQ. Between the trimmed V and J ends, which lost 0 bases and 2 bases, there was a span of 5 bases. CDR3 DNA: TGCGCCAGCAGCTTGGCAACTAACACTGAAGCTTTCTTT. Protein product: CASSLATNTEAFF.

CDR3 bases: TGTGCCAGCGGAAAAGGACTAGCGGGAAACGAGCAGTACTTC. Translation gives CASGKGLAGNEQYF. V usage is TRBV7-9 and J usage is TRBJ2-7; 12 nucleotides align to TRBD2. CDR3 length: 14 residues. The V and J ends lost 8 bases and 5 bases, in that order; junction bases with no gene match: 7. Germline V gives CDR1 SEHNR, CDR2 FQNEAQ (reference sequence).

V usage is TRBV29-1 and J usage is TRBJ2-5; 12 positions agree with TRBD2. J was trimmed by 7 bases and V by 7 bases; bases with no gene match: 13. The CDR3 is made up of 15 amino acids. Germline CDR1 reads SQVTM; CDR2 reads ANQGSEA. CDR3 DNA: TGCAGCGGCGACCCTCTAGCGGGAGGGTTCGGGACCCAGTACTTC. It translates to CSGDPLAGGFGTQYF.